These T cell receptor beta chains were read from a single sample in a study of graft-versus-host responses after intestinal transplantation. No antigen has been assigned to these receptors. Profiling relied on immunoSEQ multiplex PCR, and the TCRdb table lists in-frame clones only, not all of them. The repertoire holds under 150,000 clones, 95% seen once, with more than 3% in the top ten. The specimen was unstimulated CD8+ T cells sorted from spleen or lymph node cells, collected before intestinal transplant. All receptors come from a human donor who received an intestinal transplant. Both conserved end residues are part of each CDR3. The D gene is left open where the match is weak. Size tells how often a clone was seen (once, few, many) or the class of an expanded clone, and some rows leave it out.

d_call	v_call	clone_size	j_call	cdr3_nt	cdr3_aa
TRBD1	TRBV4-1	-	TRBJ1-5	TGCGCCAGCAGCCAAGATCGGATACAGGGGGATAGCAATCAGCCCCAGCATTTT	CASSQDRIQGDSNQPQHF
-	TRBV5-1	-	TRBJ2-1	TGCGCCAGCAGCGTCGGACAGAGGCGGACCTACAATGAGCAGTTCTTC	CASSVGQRRTYNEQFF
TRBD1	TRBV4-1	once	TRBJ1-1	TGCGCCAGCAGCGGGGACAGGGGGCAAACTGAAGCTTTCTTT	CASSGDRGQTEAFF
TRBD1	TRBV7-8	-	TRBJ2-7	TGTGCCAGCAGCTCACAACAGGGGCAGAGCCCCTACGAGCAGTACTTC	CASSSQQGQSPYEQYF
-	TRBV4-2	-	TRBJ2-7	TGTGCCAGCAGCCAAGAGACGAGCAACGAGCAGTACTTC	CASSQETSNEQYF
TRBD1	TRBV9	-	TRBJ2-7	TGTGCCAGCAGCGAGGCCGGGACAGGGAATTGGAACGAGCAGTACTTC	CASSEAGTGNWNEQYF
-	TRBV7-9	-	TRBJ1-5	TGTGCCAGCAGCTTTTACGAGGGGAGTAGCAATCAGCCCCAGCATTTT	CASSFYEGSSNQPQHF
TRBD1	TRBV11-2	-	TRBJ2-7	TGTGCCAGCAGCATGACAGGGGACGAGCAGTACTTC	CASSMTGDEQYF
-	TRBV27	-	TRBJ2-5	TGTGCCAGCAGTTTAGGACGGGAAGGGGAGACCCAGTACTTC	CASSLGREGETQYF
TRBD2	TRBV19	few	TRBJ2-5	TGTGCCAGTAGTACCCGGACTAGCCTCCAAGAGACCCAGTACTTC	CASSTRTSLQETQYF
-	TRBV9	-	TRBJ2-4	TGTGCCAGCACCCCGGGTGGTCGGGAAAACATTCAGTACTTC	CASTPGGRENIQYF
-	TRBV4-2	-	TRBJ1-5	TGTGCCAGCAGCCCAGACGAAGGCAGCAATCAGCCCCAGCATTTT	CASSPDEGSNQPQHF
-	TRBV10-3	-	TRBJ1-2	TGTGCCGTTGCGAGGGGACACTATGGCTACACCTTC	CAVARGHYGYTF
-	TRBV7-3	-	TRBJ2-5	TGTGCCAGCAGCTCAGGACAGTACCAAGAGACCCAGTACTTC	CASSSGQYQETQYF
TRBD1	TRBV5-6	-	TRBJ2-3	TGTGCCAGCAGCTTGGATCCAGGGGGCGTCACAGATACGCAGTATTTT	CASSLDPGGVTDTQYF
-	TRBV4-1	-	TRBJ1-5	TGCGCCAGCAGCCAAAAGGCAGGGTACCAGCCCCAGCATTTT	CASSQKAGYQPQHF
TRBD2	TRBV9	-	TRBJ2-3	TGTGCCAGCAGCGTAACGTCCGGGAGGGCCGCAGATACGCAGTATTTT	CASSVTSGRAADTQYF
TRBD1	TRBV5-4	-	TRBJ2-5	TGTGCCAGCAGCTTGATAGGACAGGAAGAGACCCAGTACTTC	CASSLIGQEETQYF
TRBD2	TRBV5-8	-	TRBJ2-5	TGTGCCAGCAGCTTGGATCGCGCGACTAGCGGGGAATGTATAGAGACCCAGTACTTC	CASSLDRATSGECIETQYF
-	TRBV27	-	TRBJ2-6	TGTGCCAGCAGTTTATTCCCGCGGAGCTCTGGGGCCAACGTCCTGACTTTC	CASSLFPRSSGANVLTF
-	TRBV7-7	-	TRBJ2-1	TGTGCCAGCGGGAGCCACTTATATCGGGAGCAGTTCTTC	CASGSHLYREQFF
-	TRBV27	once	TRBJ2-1	TGTGCCAGCAGACAGGGCGACAATGAGCAGTTCTTC	CASRQGDNEQFF
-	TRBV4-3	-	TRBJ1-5	TGCGCCAGCAGCCAAGATTGGGATAGCAATCAGCCCCAGCATTTT	CASSQDWDSNQPQHF
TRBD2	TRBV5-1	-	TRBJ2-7	TGCGCCAGCAGCTCCATCGGGACTAGCGGGAGCACCTACGAGCAGTACTTC	CASSSIGTSGSTYEQYF